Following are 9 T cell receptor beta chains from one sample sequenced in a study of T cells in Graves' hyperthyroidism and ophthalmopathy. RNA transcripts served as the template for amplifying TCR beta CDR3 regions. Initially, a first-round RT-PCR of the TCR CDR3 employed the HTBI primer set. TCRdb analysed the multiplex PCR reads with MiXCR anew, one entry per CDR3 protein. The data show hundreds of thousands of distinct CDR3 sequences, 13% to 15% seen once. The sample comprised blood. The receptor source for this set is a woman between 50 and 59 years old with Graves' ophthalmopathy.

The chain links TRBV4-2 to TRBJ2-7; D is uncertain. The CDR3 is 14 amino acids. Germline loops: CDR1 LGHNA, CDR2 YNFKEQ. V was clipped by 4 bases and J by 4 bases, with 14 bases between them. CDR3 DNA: TGTGCCAGCAGCCCCGGGCTACGGGCTTACGAGCAGTACTTC. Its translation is CASSPGLRAYEQYF.

The CDR3 nucleotides are TGTGCCAGCAGCTTAAGACTGGGGGGTAATTCTATTAGCAATCAGCCCCAGCATTTT. As protein: CASSLRLGGNSISNQPQHF. The J gene is TRBJ1-5, the V gene TRBV5-5; D might be TRBD1 (5 bases). There are 19 residues in the CDR3. Per the germline V gene, CDR1 is SGHKS and CDR2 is YYEKEE (reference sequence). Trimming took off 2 bases at V and 0 bases at J, with 21 bases between the two ends.

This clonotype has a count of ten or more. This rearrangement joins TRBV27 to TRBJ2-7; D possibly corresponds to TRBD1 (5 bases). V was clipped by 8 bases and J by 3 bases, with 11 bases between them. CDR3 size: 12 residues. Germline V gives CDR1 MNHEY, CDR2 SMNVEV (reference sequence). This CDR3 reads CASSGSGYEQYF. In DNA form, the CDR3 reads TGTGCCAGCTCAGGGTCAGGCTACGAGCAGTACTTC.

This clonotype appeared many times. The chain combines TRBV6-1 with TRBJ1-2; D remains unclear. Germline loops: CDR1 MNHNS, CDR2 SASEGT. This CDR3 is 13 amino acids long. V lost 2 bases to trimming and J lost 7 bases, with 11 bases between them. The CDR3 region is CASSEYGPSGYTF. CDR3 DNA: TGTGCCAGCAGTGAATACGGGCCCAGTGGCTACACCTTC.

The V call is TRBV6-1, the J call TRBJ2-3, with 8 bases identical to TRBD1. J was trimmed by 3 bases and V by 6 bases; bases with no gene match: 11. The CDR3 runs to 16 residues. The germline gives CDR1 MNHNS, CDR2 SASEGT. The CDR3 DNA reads TGTGCCAGCAGAGACGAGGGACAGGCCAGGACAGATACGCAGTATTTT. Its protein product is CASRDEGQARTDTQYF.

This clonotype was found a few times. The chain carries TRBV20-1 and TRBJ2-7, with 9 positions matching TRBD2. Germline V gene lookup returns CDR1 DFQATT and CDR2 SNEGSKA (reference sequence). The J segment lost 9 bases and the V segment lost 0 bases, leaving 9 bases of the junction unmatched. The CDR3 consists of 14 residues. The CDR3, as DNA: TGCAGTGCTAGAGATTCCGGGACTAGCTCCGGGCAGTACTTC. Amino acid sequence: CSARDSGTSSGQYF.

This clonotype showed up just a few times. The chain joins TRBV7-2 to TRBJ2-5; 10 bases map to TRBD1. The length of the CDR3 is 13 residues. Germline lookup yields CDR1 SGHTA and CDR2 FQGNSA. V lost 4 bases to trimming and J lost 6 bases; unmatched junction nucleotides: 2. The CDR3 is CASSYDRGQTQYF. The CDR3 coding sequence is TGTGCCAGCAGCTACGACAGGGGGCAGACCCAGTACTTC.

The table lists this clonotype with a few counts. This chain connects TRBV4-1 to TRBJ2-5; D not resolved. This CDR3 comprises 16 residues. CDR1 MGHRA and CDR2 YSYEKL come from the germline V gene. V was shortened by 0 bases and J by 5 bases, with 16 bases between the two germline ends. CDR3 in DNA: TGCGCCAGCAGCCAAGACTTCAAAGGTGGGGTGGAGACCCAGTACTTC. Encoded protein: CASSQDFKGGVETQYF.

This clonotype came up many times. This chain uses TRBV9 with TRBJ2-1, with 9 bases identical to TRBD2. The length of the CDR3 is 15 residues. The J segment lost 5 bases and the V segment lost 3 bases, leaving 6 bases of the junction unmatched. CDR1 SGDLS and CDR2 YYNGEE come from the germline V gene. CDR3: CASSDSGSPNNEQFF. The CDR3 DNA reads TGTGCCAGCAGCGATAGCGGGAGCCCTAACAATGAGCAGTTCTTC.